These T cell receptor beta chains were read from a single sample in a study of blood T cell repertoires in COVID-19. Libraries were prepared by immunoSEQ multiplex PCR; TCRdb keeps only in-frame clonotypes and omits some of them. The sample holds a few hundred thousand clones, 90% seen once. Sequenced input: peripheral blood. The receptors derive from a woman aged 55-69 years with COVID-19, enrolled during active disease. The CDR3 runs from the conserved cysteine through the conserved F or W. A D gene is named only where the DNA matches it firmly. Where a row states a size, it is once, few, many or the class of an expanded clone; other rows omit it.

CDR3 protein: CASSVQFTDTQYF; CDR3 DNA: TGTGCCAGTAGTGTTCAGTTCACAGATACGCAGTATTTT; V gene: TRBV19; clone size: .; J gene: TRBJ2-3; D gene: .
CDR3 protein: CASSSRQGRMQGYTF; CDR3 DNA: TGTGCCAGCAGCTCCCGACAGGGGCGGATGCAAGGCTACACCTTC; V gene: TRBV5-8; clone size: .; J gene: TRBJ1-2; D gene: TRBD1
CDR3 protein: CASSYRGNTEAFF; CDR3 DNA: TGCGCCAGCAGCTACAGGGGGAACACTGAAGCTTTCTTT; V gene: TRBV4-1; clone size: once; J gene: TRBJ1-1; D gene: TRBD1
CDR3 protein: CASSPTGGEAFF; CDR3 DNA: TGCGCCAGCAGCCCTACAGGGGGAGAAGCTTTCTTT; V gene: TRBV4-1; clone size: .; J gene: TRBJ1-1; D gene: TRBD1
CDR3 protein: CASSQDWAGAVGTEAFF; CDR3 DNA: TGTGCCAGCAGCCAAGATTGGGCAGGGGCCGTGGGAACTGAAGCTTTCTTT; V gene: TRBV4-2; clone size: .; J gene: TRBJ1-1; D gene: .
CDR3 protein: CASSSGSQIHEQFF; CDR3 DNA: TGTGCCAGCAGCTCCGGGTCCCAGATCCATGAGCAGTTCTTC; V gene: TRBV11-3; clone size: .; J gene: TRBJ2-1; D gene: .
CDR3 protein: CSSWTGQGDTQYF; CDR3 DNA: TGCAGCTCTTGGACAGGCCAGGGAGATACGCAGTATTTT; V gene: TRBV29-1; clone size: .; J gene: TRBJ2-3; D gene: TRBD1
CDR3 protein: CASSSLPGSYWRETQYF; CDR3 DNA: TGCGCCAGCAGCTCCTTACCGGGATCCTACTGGCGGGAGACCCAGTACTTC; V gene: TRBV5-1; clone size: once; J gene: TRBJ2-5; D gene: .
CDR3 protein: CASSLAGQGALEKLFF; CDR3 DNA: TGTGCCAGCAGCTTAGCAGGGCAGGGGGCGCTTGAAAAACTGTTTTTT; V gene: TRBV7-9; clone size: .; J gene: TRBJ1-4; D gene: TRBD1
CDR3 protein: CASSGYSYNYGYTF; CDR3 DNA: TGTGCCAGCAGTGGTTACAGCTATAACTATGGCTACACCTTC; V gene: TRBV25-1; clone size: .; J gene: TRBJ1-2; D gene: .
CDR3 protein: CASRRFRDMNTEAFF; CDR3 DNA: TGCGCCAGCCGGCGGTTCCGGGACATGAACACTGAAGCTTTCTTT; V gene: TRBV4-1; clone size: .; J gene: TRBJ1-1; D gene: .
CDR3 protein: CAISDSGGAFNEQFF; CDR3 DNA: TGTGCCATCAGTGATAGCGGGGGGGCCTTTAATGAGCAGTTCTTC; V gene: TRBV10-3; clone size: .; J gene: TRBJ2-1; D gene: TRBD2
CDR3 protein: CASSMLRSWSPNF; CDR3 DNA: TGTGCCAGTAGTATGTTGCGCTCCTGGTCCCCCAACTTT; V gene: TRBV19; clone size: .; J gene: TRBJ1-1; D gene: .
CDR3 protein: CASSQVERVATDTQYF; CDR3 DNA: TGCGCCAGCAGCCAAGTGGAGCGGGTGGCCACAGATACGCAGTATTTT; V gene: TRBV4-3; clone size: .; J gene: TRBJ2-3; D gene: .
CDR3 protein: CASSLGPRTGWETQYF; CDR3 DNA: TGTGCCAGCAGCTTAGGGCCAAGGACAGGGTGGGAGACCCAGTACTTC; V gene: TRBV7-6; clone size: .; J gene: TRBJ2-5; D gene: TRBD1
CDR3 protein: CASSQSSSGGGYGYTF; CDR3 DNA: TGTGCCAGCAGCCAATCTTCTTCGGGGGGCGGCTATGGCTACACCTTC; V gene: TRBV4-2; clone size: .; J gene: TRBJ1-2; D gene: .
CDR3 protein: CASSQPGRGEKLFF; CDR3 DNA: TGTGCCAGCAGCCAACCGGGGCGGGGGGAAAAACTGTTTTTT; V gene: TRBV3-1/TRBV3-2; clone size: .; J gene: TRBJ1-4; D gene: .
CDR3 protein: CASSFATRQPQHF; CDR3 DNA: TGTGCCAGCAGTTTCGCGACAAGGCAGCCCCAGCATTTT; V gene: TRBV27; clone size: .; J gene: TRBJ1-5; D gene: .
CDR3 protein: CASSLARRTGKNSPLHF; CDR3 DNA: TGTGCCAGCAGCCTAGCCCGACGGACAGGAAAAAATTCACCCCTCCACTTT; V gene: TRBV13; clone size: .; J gene: TRBJ1-6; D gene: TRBD1
CDR3 protein: CASSFNGHTEAFF; CDR3 DNA: TGTGCCAGCAGCTTTAATGGGCACACTGAAGCTTTCTTT; V gene: TRBV7-3; clone size: .; J gene: TRBJ1-1; D gene: .
CDR3 protein: CASSERTFNEKLFF; CDR3 DNA: TGTGCCAGCAGTGAGCGGACATTTAATGAAAAACTGTTTTTT; V gene: TRBV6-1; clone size: .; J gene: TRBJ1-4; D gene: .
CDR3 protein: CASSPARVGAFF; CDR3 DNA: TGTGCCAGCAGCCCCGCCCGGGTTGGGGCTTTCTTT; V gene: TRBV7-9; clone size: .; J gene: TRBJ1-1; D gene: .
CDR3 protein: CASSSLHGQQETQYF; CDR3 DNA: TGTGCCAGCAGCTCCCTGCACGGACAGCAAGAGACCCAGTACTTC; V gene: TRBV7-7; clone size: once; J gene: TRBJ2-5; D gene: .
CDR3 protein: CASSPYTRTRSYNEQFF; CDR3 DNA: TGTGCCAGCAGCCCCTACACTAGAACGAGAAGCTACAATGAGCAGTTCTTC; V gene: TRBV5-8; clone size: .; J gene: TRBJ2-1; D gene: .
CDR3 protein: CASSPPEGGGAKTQYF; CDR3 DNA: TGCGCCAGCAGCCCACCGGAAGGCGGGGGGGCAAAGACCCAGTACTTC; V gene: TRBV4-1; clone size: .; J gene: TRBJ2-5; D gene: TRBD2
CDR3 protein: CASSESFLRSYGYTF; CDR3 DNA: TGTGCCAGCAGTGAATCTTTTTTACGGTCCTATGGCTACACCTTC; V gene: TRBV25-1; clone size: few; J gene: TRBJ1-2; D gene: .
CDR3 protein: CASSQETGVGQPQHF; CDR3 DNA: TGCGCCAGCAGCCAGGAAACAGGGGTTGGGCAGCCCCAGCATTTT; V gene: TRBV4-1; clone size: .; J gene: TRBJ1-5; D gene: TRBD1
CDR3 protein: CASSRTPNTEAFF; CDR3 DNA: TGTGCCAGCTCAAGGACACCGAACACTGAAGCTTTCTTT; V gene: TRBV18; clone size: .; J gene: TRBJ1-1; D gene: .
CDR3 protein: CASSSGTSNTEAFF; CDR3 DNA: TGTGCCAGCAGCTCCGGGACATCGAACACTGAAGCTTTCTTT; V gene: TRBV6-2/TRBV6-3; clone size: .; J gene: TRBJ1-1; D gene: .
CDR3 protein: CASSESMSGHNNQPQHF; CDR3 DNA: TGCGCCAGCAGTGAGTCTATGTCGGGACACAACAATCAGCCCCAGCATTTT; V gene: TRBV10-2; clone size: .; J gene: TRBJ1-5; D gene: .
CDR3 protein: CASSFSGVWNTEAFF; CDR3 DNA: TGTGCCAGCAGCTTCTCAGGGGTATGGAACACTGAAGCTTTCTTT; V gene: TRBV7-9; clone size: few; J gene: TRBJ1-1; D gene: .
CDR3 protein: CASSYLSGGDGYTF; CDR3 DNA: TGCGCCAGCAGTTACTTGTCAGGGGGCGATGGCTACACCTTC; V gene: TRBV4-3; clone size: .; J gene: TRBJ1-2; D gene: TRBD1
CDR3 protein: CASSYDSTNYGYTF; CDR3 DNA: TGTGCCAGCAGTTACGACTCGACTAACTATGGCTACACCTTC; V gene: TRBV7-2; clone size: once; J gene: TRBJ1-2; D gene: .
CDR3 protein: CASSERTGVNEQYF; CDR3 DNA: TGCGCCAGCAGCGAACGGACAGGGGTCAACGAGCAGTACTTC; V gene: TRBV5-1; clone size: .; J gene: TRBJ2-7; D gene: TRBD1
CDR3 protein: CASTPRGGATDTQYF; CDR3 DNA: TGCGCCAGCACCCCGCGAGGGGGGGCTACAGATACGCAGTATTTT; V gene: TRBV5-1; clone size: .; J gene: TRBJ2-3; D gene: .
CDR3 protein: CASGRFAKHNEQFF; CDR3 DNA: TGTGCCAGCGGTCGGTTTGCGAAGCACAATGAGCAGTTCTTC; V gene: TRBV3-1/TRBV3-2; clone size: .; J gene: TRBJ2-1; D gene: .
CDR3 protein: CASSREPLNTEAFF; CDR3 DNA: TGTGCCAGCAGCCGGGAACCTTTGAACACTGAAGCTTTCTTT; V gene: TRBV9; clone size: few; J gene: TRBJ1-1; D gene: .
CDR3 protein: CASSIGGNTEAFF; CDR3 DNA: TGTGCCAGTAGTATAGGAGGGAACACTGAAGCTTTCTTT; V gene: TRBV19; clone size: .; J gene: TRBJ1-1; D gene: .
CDR3 protein: CASSFGTALNTEAFF; CDR3 DNA: TGTGCCAGCAGCTTCGGGACAGCCCTTAACACTGAAGCTTTCTTT; V gene: TRBV7-9; clone size: .; J gene: TRBJ1-1; D gene: TRBD1
CDR3 protein: CASSQQTANTEAFF; CDR3 DNA: TGCGCCAGCAGCCAACAAACAGCGAACACTGAAGCTTTCTTT; V gene: TRBV4-3; clone size: .; J gene: TRBJ1-1; D gene: .
CDR3 protein: CAWMRHNTEAFF; CDR3 DNA: TGTGCCTGGATGCGCCACAACACTGAAGCTTTCTTT; V gene: TRBV30; clone size: .; J gene: TRBJ1-1; D gene: .
CDR3 protein: CASSHGSRDQPQHF; CDR3 DNA: TGTGCCAGCAGCCACGGGAGCCGGGATCAGCCCCAGCATTTT; V gene: TRBV7-8; clone size: .; J gene: TRBJ1-5; D gene: .
CDR3 protein: CASSQEGAGAETQYF; CDR3 DNA: TGTGCCAGCAGCCAGGAGGGAGCGGGGGCAGAGACCCAGTACTTC; V gene: TRBV4-2; clone size: .; J gene: TRBJ2-5; D gene: TRBD2
CDR3 protein: CASSRRPNRGVDSPLHF; CDR3 DNA: TGTGCCAGCTCACGCCGCCCGAACAGGGGTGTCGATTCACCCCTCCACTTT; V gene: TRBV18; clone size: .; J gene: TRBJ1-6; D gene: TRBD1
CDR3 protein: CASSRLGSGKNTEAFF; CDR3 DNA: TGTGCCAGCAGCCGCCTGGGGTCAGGGAAGAACACTGAAGCTTTCTTT; V gene: TRBV7-9; clone size: .; J gene: TRBJ1-1; D gene: .
CDR3 protein: CASSRGSNEQFF; CDR3 DNA: TGTGCCAGCAGCCGGGGGTCGAATGAGCAGTTCTTC; V gene: TRBV5-4; clone size: .; J gene: TRBJ2-1; D gene: .
CDR3 protein: CASSFIFGTDNEKLFF; CDR3 DNA: TGCGCCAGCAGCTTTATTTTCGGGACAGATAATGAAAAACTGTTTTTT; V gene: TRBV5-1; clone size: .; J gene: TRBJ1-4; D gene: TRBD1
CDR3 protein: CASSIEQGQPQHF; CDR3 DNA: TGTGCCAGTAGTATCGAACAGGGGCAGCCCCAGCATTTT; V gene: TRBV19; clone size: .; J gene: TRBJ1-5; D gene: TRBD1
CDR3 protein: CASSLQGAAYNEQFF; CDR3 DNA: TGTGCCAGCAGCTTGCAGGGGGCAGCCTACAATGAGCAGTTCTTC; V gene: TRBV5-4; clone size: .; J gene: TRBJ2-1; D gene: TRBD1
CDR3 protein: CAWSHRLADTQYF; CDR3 DNA: TGTGCCTGGAGCCACCGACTAGCAGATACGCAGTATTTT; V gene: TRBV30; clone size: .; J gene: TRBJ2-3; D gene: .
CDR3 protein: CASSSRRLAGVSSDTQYF; CDR3 DNA: TGTGCCAGCAGCTCCCGCCGGTTAGCGGGGGTTTCCTCGGATACGCAGTATTTT; V gene: TRBV5-6; clone size: .; J gene: TRBJ2-3; D gene: TRBD2
CDR3 protein: CAISGNYEQYF; CDR3 DNA: TGTGCCATCAGCGGTAACTACGAGCAGTACTTC; V gene: TRBV10-3; clone size: .; J gene: TRBJ2-7; D gene: .